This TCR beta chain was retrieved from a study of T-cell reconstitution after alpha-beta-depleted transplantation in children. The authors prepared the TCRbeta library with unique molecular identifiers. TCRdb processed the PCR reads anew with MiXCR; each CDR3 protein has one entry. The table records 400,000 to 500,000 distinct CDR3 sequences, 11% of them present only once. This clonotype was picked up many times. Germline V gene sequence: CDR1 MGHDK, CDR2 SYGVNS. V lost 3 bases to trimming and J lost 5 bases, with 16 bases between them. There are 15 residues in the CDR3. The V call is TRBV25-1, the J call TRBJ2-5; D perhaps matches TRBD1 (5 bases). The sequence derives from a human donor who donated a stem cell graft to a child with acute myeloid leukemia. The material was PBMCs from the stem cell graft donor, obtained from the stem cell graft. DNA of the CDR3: TGTGCCAGCAGTGACGAGGATGGGGCCTTGGAGACCCAGTACTTC. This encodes CASSDEDGALETQYF.